This record looks at one T cell receptor (beta chain) sequence and its context. Its target is not known. V gave up 5 bases and J gave up 4 bases, with 9 bases separating them. CDR1 is MNHNS and CDR2 is SASEGT in the germline V gene. The CDR3 loop spans 13 amino acids. Here immunoSEQ multiplex PCR was the method, and the copy in TCRdb shows in-frame clones only, minus some. The repertoire holds around 69,000 clones, with 70% to 90% as singletons. The source of the sample is a study of a mutant IDH1 vaccine in newly diagnosed glioma. Study background: Vaccines were first given 4-6 weeks after radiotherapy alone, or with temozolomide cycles. Earlier therapy was either radiotherapy, temozolomide, or both, and most got both. Among treated patients, around 62% were male and 37.5% female, and mean age was approximately 43 years.

The sample's time point: week 35, safety follow-up. The investigators gave 300 ug of mutant IDH1 20-mer peptide in each vaccine dose, together with topical imiquimod. This receptor was obtained from a man aged 25 to 45 with glioma. The V gene is TRBV6-1, the J gene TRBJ2-1; the D is unclear. The sample was PBMCs, taken from a glioma patient whose treatment included an IDH1 peptide vaccine. The CDR3 sequence is CASSLRPYNEQFF. In DNA, the CDR3 is TGTGCCAGCAGTCTCCGACCTTACAATGAGCAGTTCTTC.